What follows are 12 T cell receptor beta chains derived from one specimen sequenced in a study of T cell clonality in common variable immunodeficiency. Measured with immunoSEQ multiplex PCR; TCRdb has only the in-frame clones, and not every one. This sample carries some 40,000 clones, none of them present only once. The sample comprised peripheral blood mononuclear cells. The source of these receptors is a person aged 18-70 years in good health.

In this sample, this clone turned up a few times. With the read ending 3 residues before the CDR3 end, the germline J gene is used to fill in that end. The chain couples TRBV29-1 to TRBJ2-1; D is possibly TRBD2 (5 bases). Germline CDR1 is SQVTM and CDR2 is ANQGSEA. There are 13 residues in the CDR3. V gave up 3 bases and J gave up 5 bases, with 11 bases separating them. CDR3 DNA, as far as it was read: TGCAGCGTTGATCCCCTAGCAGACAATGAG. This encodes CSVDPLADNE. In full, the CDR3 is CSVDPLADNEQFF.

This clone was recorded many times. The DNA ends 3 residues before the CDR3 does, and the rest of the CDR3 is filled in from the germline J gene. The chain carries TRBV2 and TRBJ1-1, with unresolved D. There are 11 residues in the CDR3. V was clipped by 8 bases and J by 0 bases, with 4 bases between them. The V gene's germline CDR1 is SNHLY and CDR2 FYNNEI. CDR3 in amino acids: CASVMNTEAFF. CDR3 bases read: TGTGCCAGCGTAATGAACACTGAA.

Ten or more counts support this clone. The CDR3 extends 3 residues past the end of the read, so its final part is completed from the germline J gene. The chain links TRBV11-2 to TRBJ2-2, with D unclear. The CDR3 is made up of 15 amino acids. Germline CDR1 SGHAT, CDR2 FQNNGV. V lost 5 bases to trimming and J lost 0 bases, with 10 bases between them. The DNA read from the CDR3 is TGTGCCAGCAGCCGCGTGAGTCCGAACACCGGGGAG. Its translation: CASSRVSPNTGE. The whole CDR3 reads CASSRVSPNTGELFF. Variable domain in full (rest from reference TRBV11-2 and TRBJ2-2): EAGVAQSPRYKIIEKRQSVAFWCNPISGHATLYWYQQILGQGPKLLIQFQNNGVVDDSQLPKDRFSAERLKGVDSTLKIQPAKLEDSAVYLCASSRVSPNTGELFFGEGSRLTVL.

This clone was counted at least ten times. The DNA ends 3 residues before the CDR3 does, and the rest of the CDR3 is filled in from the germline J gene. This sequence joins TRBV20-1 and TRBJ1-5; maybe TRBD1 (6 bases). Germline lookup yields CDR1 DFQATT and CDR2 SNEGSKA (reference sequence). V was pared by 6 bases and J by 3 bases, with 15 bases between. The CDR3 runs to 14 residues. CDR3 in amino acids: CSAGGGGYNQPQHF. The DNA read from the CDR3 is TGCAGTGCCGGTGGGGGCGGATACAATCAGCCC.

The table lists this clone with many counts. From the germline J gene comes the end of the CDR3, since the read stops 3 residues before it. The chain employs TRBV5-1 and TRBJ1-1; 9 bases map to TRBD1. Germline values: CDR1 SGHRS, CDR2 YFSETQ. This CDR3 region has 17 residues. Trimming cost V 4 bases and J 5 bases; bases outside gene matches: 15. CDR3 sequence reads: CASSLRPPGTGTTEAFF. Incomplete CDR3 DNA: TGCGCCAGCAGCCTCAGACCTCCCGGGACAGGGACGACTGAA.

Ten or more counts support this clone. Read sequence stops 3 residues before the CDR3 end, and the germline J gene provides the missing end. The genes are TRBV7-2 and TRBJ2-7; D is ambiguous. There are 12 residues in the CDR3. V was trimmed by 8 bases and J by 3 bases, leaving 11 bases between them. In germline, CDR1 is SGHTA, CDR2 FQGNSA. The CDR3 loop is CASCWQNYEQYF. The CDR3 bases that were read are TGTGCCAGCTGTTGGCAAAACTACGAG. The variable domain in full, completed from reference TRBV7-2 and TRBJ2-7, reads GAGVSQSPSNKVTEKGKDVELRCDPISGHTALYWYRQSLGQGLEFLIYFQGNSAPDKSGLPSDRFSAERTGGSVSTLTIQRTQQEDSAVYLCASCWQNYEQYFGPGTRLTVT.

This clone occurred a few times. The CDR3 end falls 3 residues outside the read, so it is completed with the germline J gene. Additional DNA sequences in this sample encode the identical CDR3. The chain recombines TRBV7-6 with TRBJ1-5; D ambiguous. In germline, CDR1 is SGHVS, CDR2 FNYEAQ. Trimming cost V 1 base and J 2 bases, with 6 bases left between them. The CDR3 runs 14 residues. The sequenced part of the CDR3 DNA is TGTGCCAGCAGCTTAGAGCAGGGCAATCAGCCC. Protein: CASSLEQGNQP. The complete CDR3 reads CASSLEQGNQPQHF.

Only a few counts were recorded for this clone. The read ends 3 residues early relative to the CDR3; the germline J gene fills the gap. This chain connects TRBV20-1 to TRBJ2-3, with 10 bases fitting TRBD2. CDR3 length: 15 amino acids. Germline V lookup: CDR1 DFQATT, CDR2 SNEGSKA (reference sequence). The chain's CDR3 is CSARVSGRAQETQYF. Incomplete CDR3 DNA: TGCAGTGCTAGAGTCAGCGGGAGGGCCCAAGAGACG.

This clone was seen ten or more times. The CDR3 end lies 3 residues beyond the end of the read and is filled in from the germline J gene. The V and J genes are TRBV3-1 (or the pseudogene TRBV3-2) and TRBJ2-3, with D possibly matching TRBD2 (6 bases). Deletions cut 4 bases from V and 1 base from J, with 9 bases between. This CDR3 is built from 14 residues. Looked up from germline, CDR1 is LGHDT and CDR2 is YNNKEL (reference sequence). CDR3 DNA (partial): TGTGCCAGCAGCCCCGGAGGGGGCACAGATACG. It yields the protein CASSPGGGTDT. The CDR3 in full is CASSPGGGTDTQYF.

At least ten counts were recorded for this clone. The sequence runs out 3 residues before the end of the CDR3; the remainder is reconstructed from the germline J gene. This chain connects TRBV13 to TRBJ1-1; TRBD1 is a possible D gene (5 bases). V was pared by 2 bases and J by 2 bases, with 12 bases between. Germline-derived CDR1 and CDR2 are PRHDT and FYEKMQ (reference sequence). CDR3 size: 15 residues. The CDR3 DNA, read in part, is TGTGCCAGCAGCTTAACAGGTCAAACTAACACTGAA. Residues: CASSLTGQTNTE. The CDR3 in full is CASSLTGQTNTEAFF.

This clone was seen at least ten times. The read ends 3 residues before the CDR3 terminus; that terminus is restored from the germline J gene. V is TRBV2 and J is TRBJ2-3; 13 nucleotides align to TRBD2. From germline, CDR1 is SNHLY and CDR2 FYNNEI. The CDR3 length is 13 residues. The CDR3: CASLGLAGAPQYF. The CDR3 DNA, read in part, is TGTGCCAGCCTCGGACTAGCGGGAGCCCCG. The variable domain in full, with the rest retrieved from reference TRBV2 and TRBJ2-3, is EPEVTQTPSHQVTQMGQEVILRCVPISNHLYFYWYRQILGQKVEFLVSFYNNEISEKSEIFDDQFSVERPDGSNFTLKIRSTKLEDSAMYFCASLGLAGAPQYFGPGTRLTVL.

This clone was recorded many times. Sequencing ends 3 residues short of the CDR3 end; the germline J gene provides the rest. The rearrangement uses TRBV7-3 and TRBJ1-6, with TRBD1 matching over 9 bases. The CDR3 extends over 15 amino acids. CDR1 is SGHTA, CDR2 FQGTGA, per germline. The trim removed 2 bases at V and 10 bases at J, leaving 6 bases unmatched. CDR3 sequence reads: CASSLGQGNGSPLHF. The sequenced part of the CDR3 DNA is TGTGCCAGCAGCTTAGGACAGGGGAATGGGTCACCC.